This TCR beta chain was recorded in a study of cytomegalovirus exposure and HLA in healthy donors. Study overall: Findings of an earlier analysis included 117 million unique TCR beta sequences from 180 million or so T cells. Study-wide findings and caveats: TCR beta sequences reportedly predicted the HLA-A and HLA-B alleles of most subjects accurately. Both high specificity and high sensitivity reportedly marked the classifier's diagnosis of cytomegalovirus status. A later analysis linked a missense variant in DCLRE1C to the trimming of TCR beta V and J genes.

Primers for the PCR totalled 60 Vbeta and 13 Jbeta. Sequencing used immunoSEQ multiplex PCR; TCRdb keeps in-frame clones, though not all of them. The table includes around 200,000 clones, approximately 79% detected once. Looked up from germline, CDR1 is LGHNT and CDR2 is FRNRAP. Trimming at V came to 5 bases and at J to 7 bases, leaving 12 bases not matched to a gene. This CDR3 is 16 amino acids long. In the case of this clone: The antigen is unknown.

This rearrangement joins TRBV12-5 to TRBJ2-1; 9 nucleotides agree with TRBD1. The clonotype was recovered from a man between 50 and 59 years old in good health and CMV-seronegative. The sample consisted of PBMCs. CDR3 amino acids: CASGTGGTGGLNEQFF. The CDR3 DNA is TGTGCTAGTGGTACGGGTGGTACAGGGGGCCTTAATGAGCAGTTCTTC. The full variable domain, in which reference TRBV12-5 and TRBJ2-1 provide the parts outside the CDR3, is DARVTQTPRHKVTEMGQEVTMRCQPILGHNTVFWYRQTMMQGLELLAYFRNRAPLDDSGMPKDRFSAEMPDATLATLKIQPSEPRDSAVYFCASGTGGTGGLNEQFFGPGTRLTVL.